This record covers a single T cell receptor beta chain. This clonotype was detected many times. Its antigen target is currently unknown. Base quality data are lacking; no much larger clone is found one base away. TCR beta CDR3 regions were amplified from RNA transcripts for repertoire sequencing. The first round of RT-PCR was done with HTBI primers and the Qiagen OneStep RT-PCR kit, and was followed by a second round of multiplex PCR, then size selection and purification. Sequencing of the libraries was carried out on an Illumina HiSeq2000 in paired-end mode with 100 bp reads. On the study's bioinformatics: SOAPnuke was used to process the reads, removing any read that contained adapters or uncalled bases, had a mean Phred below 15, or lacked an exact match to the constant primer or identifier. COPE v1.2.5 was used to merge the high-quality paired reads. Each unique nucleotide sequence was treated as a clonotype, and MiTCR v1.1 was used to align the clonotypes to the IMGT TRB V, D and J references. Only V-J combinations with frequency above 0.0001 were analysed, covering 99.2% of repertoires. A TCR clonal expansion and chaos score per V-J combination was defined as the ratio of F50 clonal expansion to chaos observed in the TCRdist matrix. Welch's t-statistics and random forest were used to reduce the features to some 13 V-J combinations, which were then used as input to a naive Bayes classifier. Thyroid-blood repertoire similarity was quantified with the Morisita-Horn index. TCRdb applied fastp at Q25 and MiXCR to the public reads, then kept only in-frame beta chains. Entries that share a CDR3 protein sequence are merged under the most common genes and DNA. The V and J calls shown here were made by TCRdb, not taken from the authors' results. The sample table holds about 39,000 distinct CDR3 sequences, of which roughly 49% were seen once. Roughly 24% of the sample is in the top ten clones.

Hyperthyroidism was considered stable if no progression to ophthalmopathy occurred within 18 months of follow-up. Patients with hyperthyroidism were aged 18 to 65 years, had been newly diagnosed, and had a disease duration of less than 2 months. Patients were excluded if they had other autoimmune diseases, uncontrolled infections, pregnancy or lactation. Diagnosis relied on clinical symptoms, serum thyroxine, TRAb, thyroid ultrasound and orbital computed tomography. Using Ficoll-Paque density gradient centrifugation, PBMCs were isolated from 8.5 to 10 ml of fresh peripheral blood. Total RNA was extracted using Trizol reagent, and RNA quality was checked on an Agilent 2100 Bioanalyzer. These data originate in a study of Graves' ophthalmopathy and Graves' hyperthyroidism listed by TCRdb under 2018. For context, the study as a whole: Peripheral blood was collected at initial diagnosis, prior to any treatment. The study used signatures of the TCR beta repertoire to tell Graves' ophthalmopathy apart from Graves' hyperthyroidism and to predict which patients would progress to ophthalmopathy. In total, 120 to 150 blood samples were TCR-sequenced: approximately 42 ophthalmopathy, approximately 75 hyperthyroidism and approximately 17 hyperthyroidism-to-ophthalmopathy patients. A discovery set of 100 or so patients (roughly 41 ophthalmopathy, 60 or so stable hyperthyroidism) was enrolled to explore V-J signatures distinguishing ophthalmopathy from hyperthyroidism. Once sampling was done, hyperthyroidism patients were given methimazole at a starting dose of 30 mg daily, while ophthalmopathy patients were given high-dose intravenous methylprednisolone. An independent validation cohort comprised fewer than 20 hyperthyroidism patients and roughly 15 patients who later progressed from hyperthyroidism to ophthalmopathy. In about six hyperthyroidism patients, the T-cell repertoires found in thyroid tissue were compared with those found in blood. What the work shows at the level of the full study, not this receptor alone: Sample size was not predetermined statistically, and investigators were not blinded to group allocation. Most expanded thyroid clonotypes with frequency above 0.001 were also detected in blood, suggesting blood repertoires may reflect the thyroid immune response. The 13-signature model separated ophthalmopathy from stable hyperthyroidism with 85% to 90% sensitivity and about 81% specificity in cross-validation, and 80%/75% in the test set. In validation, the model predicted ophthalmopathy progression with 55% to 71% sensitivity and about 77% specificity; fewer than 15 predicted patients were CT-confirmed with GO in a median of around 6 months.

The CDR3 runs 14 residues from the cysteine to the phenylalanine. The read is trimmed to its CDR3 DNA, 42 bases read in frame from base 1. Taken from the germline V gene, the CDR1 and CDR2 loops are SGHRS and YFSETQ. Trimming removed 0 bases from V and 5 bases from J, leaving 12 bases between the germline ends. This sequence uses TRBV5-1 and TRBJ2-7; TRBD1 is perhaps the D gene, given 5 matching bases. Sequenced: peripheral blood. The sequence was collected from an adult woman with stable Graves' hyperthyroidism. The DNA reads as follows: TGCGCCAGCAGCTTGGAGGGGCCTTGGGACGAGCAGTACTTC. Translated, this is CASSLEGPWDEQYF.